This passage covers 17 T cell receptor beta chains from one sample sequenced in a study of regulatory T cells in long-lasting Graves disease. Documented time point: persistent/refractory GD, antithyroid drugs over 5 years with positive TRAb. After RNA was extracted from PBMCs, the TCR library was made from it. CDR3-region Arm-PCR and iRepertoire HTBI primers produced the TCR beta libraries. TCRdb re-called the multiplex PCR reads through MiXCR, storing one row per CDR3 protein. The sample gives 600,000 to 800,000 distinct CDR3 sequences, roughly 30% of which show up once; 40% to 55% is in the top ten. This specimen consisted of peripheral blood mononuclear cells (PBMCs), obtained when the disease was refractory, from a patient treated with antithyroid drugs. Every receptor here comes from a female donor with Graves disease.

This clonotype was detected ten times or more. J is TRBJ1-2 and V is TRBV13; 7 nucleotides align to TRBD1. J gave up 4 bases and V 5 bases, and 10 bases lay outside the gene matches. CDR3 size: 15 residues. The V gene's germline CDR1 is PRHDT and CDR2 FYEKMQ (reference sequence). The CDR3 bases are TGTGCCAGCAGCACCTGGGACAGCCGAATCTATGGCTACACCTTC. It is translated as CASSTWDSRIYGYTF.

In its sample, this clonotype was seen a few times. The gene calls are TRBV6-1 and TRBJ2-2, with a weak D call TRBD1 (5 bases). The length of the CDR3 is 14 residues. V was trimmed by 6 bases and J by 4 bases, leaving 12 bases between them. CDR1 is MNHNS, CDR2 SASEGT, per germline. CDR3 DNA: TGTGCCAGCAGCCAGACAGATATCACCGGGGAGCTGTTTTTT. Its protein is CASSQTDITGELFF.

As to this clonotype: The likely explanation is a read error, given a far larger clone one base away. CDR3 loop: CSARTSGIYEQYF. The CDR3 DNA reads TGCAGTGCTAGAACTAGCGGGATCTACGAGCAGTACTTC. This sequence joins TRBV20-1 and TRBJ2-7, with 10 bases fitting TRBD2. CDR1 is DFQATT and CDR2 is SNEGSKA in the germline V gene (reference sequence). J was trimmed by 3 bases and V by 2 bases; bases with no gene match: 1. The CDR3 has 13 residues.

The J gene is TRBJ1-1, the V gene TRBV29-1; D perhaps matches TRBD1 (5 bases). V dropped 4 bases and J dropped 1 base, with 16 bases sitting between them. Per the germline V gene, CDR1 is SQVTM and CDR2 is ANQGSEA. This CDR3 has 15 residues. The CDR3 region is CSVGVGGRRNTEAFF. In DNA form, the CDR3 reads TGCAGCGTTGGGGTTGGGGGGAGACGGAACACTGAAGCTTTCTTT.

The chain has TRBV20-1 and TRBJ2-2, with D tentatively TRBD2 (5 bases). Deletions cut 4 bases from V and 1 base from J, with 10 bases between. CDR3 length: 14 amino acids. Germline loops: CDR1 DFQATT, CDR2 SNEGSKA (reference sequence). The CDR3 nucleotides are TGCAGTGCTACTGTAGCGTGGAACACCGGGGAGCTGTTTTTT. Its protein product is CSATVAWNTGELFF.

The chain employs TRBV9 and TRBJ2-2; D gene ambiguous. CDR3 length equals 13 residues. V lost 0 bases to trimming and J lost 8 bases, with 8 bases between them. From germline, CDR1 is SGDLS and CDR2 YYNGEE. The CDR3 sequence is CASSVVNAGELFF. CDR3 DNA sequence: TGTGCCAGCAGCGTAGTGAACGCGGGGGAGCTGTTTTTT.

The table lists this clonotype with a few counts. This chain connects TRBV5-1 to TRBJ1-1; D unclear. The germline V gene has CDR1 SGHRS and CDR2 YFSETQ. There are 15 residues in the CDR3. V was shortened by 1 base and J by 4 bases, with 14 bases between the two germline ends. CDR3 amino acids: CASSLWSAVSTEAFF. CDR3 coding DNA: TGCGCCAGCAGCTTGTGGTCAGCCGTTAGCACTGAAGCTTTCTTT.

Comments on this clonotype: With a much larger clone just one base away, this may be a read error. CDR3 amino acids: CASSPPGQGANTGAFF. CDR3 nucleotides: TGTGCCAGCTCACCACCGGGACAGGGGGCGAACACTGGAGCTTTCTTT. The chain uses TRBV18 and TRBJ1-1; TRBD1 agrees at 12 bases. The CDR3 totals 16 residues. Looked up from germline, CDR1 is KGHSH and CDR2 is LQKENI.

For the CDR3, the DNA is TGTGCCAGCAGCTTGCAAGCGGGAGGTGGAACCGGGGAGCTGTTTTTT. Protein product: CASSLQAGGGTGELFF. The chain is built from TRBV5-6 and TRBJ2-2, with TRBD2 matching over 9 bases. CDR1 and CDR2 from the germline V gene are SGHDT and YYEEEE. This CDR3 is 16 amino acids long. With 1 base clipped from V and 5 bases from J, the junction kept 6 bases outside the gene matches.

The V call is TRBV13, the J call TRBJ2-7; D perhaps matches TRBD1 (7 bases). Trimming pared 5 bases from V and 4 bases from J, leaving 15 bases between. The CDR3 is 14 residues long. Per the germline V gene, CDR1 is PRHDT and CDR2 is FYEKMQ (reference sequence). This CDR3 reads CASSPGQAGYEQYF. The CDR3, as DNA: TGTGCCAGCAGCCCCGGACAGGCGGGGTACGAGCAGTACTTC.

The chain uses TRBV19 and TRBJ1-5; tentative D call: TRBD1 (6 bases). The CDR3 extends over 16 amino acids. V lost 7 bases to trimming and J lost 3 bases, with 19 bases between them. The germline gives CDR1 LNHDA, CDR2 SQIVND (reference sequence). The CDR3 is CASTGRGARANQPQHF. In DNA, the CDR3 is TGTGCCAGTACGGGACGGGGGGCGCGGGCCAATCAGCCCCAGCATTTT.

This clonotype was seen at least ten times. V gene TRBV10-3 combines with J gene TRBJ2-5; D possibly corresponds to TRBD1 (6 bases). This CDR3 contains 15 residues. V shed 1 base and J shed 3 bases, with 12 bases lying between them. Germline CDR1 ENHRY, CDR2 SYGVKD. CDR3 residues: CAISECYRVEETQYF. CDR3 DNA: TGTGCCATCAGTGAGTGCTACAGGGTAGAAGAGACCCAGTACTTC.

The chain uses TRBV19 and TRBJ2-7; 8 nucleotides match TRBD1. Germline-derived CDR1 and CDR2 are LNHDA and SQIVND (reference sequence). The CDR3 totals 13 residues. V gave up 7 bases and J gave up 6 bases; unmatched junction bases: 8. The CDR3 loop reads CASNQGARGEQYF. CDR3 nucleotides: TGTGCCAGTAACCAGGGGGCGAGAGGCGAGCAGTACTTC. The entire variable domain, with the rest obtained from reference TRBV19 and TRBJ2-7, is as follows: DGGITQSPKYLFRKEGQNVTLSCEQNLNHDAMYWYRQDPGQGLRLIYYSQIVNDFQKGDIAEGYSVSREKKESFPLTVTSAQKNPTAFYLCASNQGARGEQYFGPGTRLTVT.

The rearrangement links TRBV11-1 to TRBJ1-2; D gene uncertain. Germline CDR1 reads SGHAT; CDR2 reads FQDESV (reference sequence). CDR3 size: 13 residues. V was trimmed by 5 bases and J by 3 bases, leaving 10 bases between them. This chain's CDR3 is CASSPGVDYGYTF. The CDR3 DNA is TGTGCCAGCAGCCCTGGGGTCGACTATGGCTACACCTTC.

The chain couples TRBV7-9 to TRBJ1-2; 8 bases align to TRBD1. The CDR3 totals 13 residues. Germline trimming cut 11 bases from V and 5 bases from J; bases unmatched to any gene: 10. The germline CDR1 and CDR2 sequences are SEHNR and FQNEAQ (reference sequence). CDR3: CALRQGRPYGYTF. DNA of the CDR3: TGTGCCCTTAGACAGGGGCGCCCGTATGGCTACACCTTC.

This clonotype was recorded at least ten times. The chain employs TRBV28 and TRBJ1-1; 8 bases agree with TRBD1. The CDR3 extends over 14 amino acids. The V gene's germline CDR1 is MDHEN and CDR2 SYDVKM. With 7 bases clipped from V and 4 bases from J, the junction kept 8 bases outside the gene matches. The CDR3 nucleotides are TGTGCCAGCAAAAATTACAGGGGGGGCACTGAAGCTTTCTTT. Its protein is CASKNYRGGTEAFF.

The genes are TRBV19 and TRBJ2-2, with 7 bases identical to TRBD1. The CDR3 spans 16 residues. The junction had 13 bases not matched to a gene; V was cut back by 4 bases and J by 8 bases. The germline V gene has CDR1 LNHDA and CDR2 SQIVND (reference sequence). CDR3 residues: CASSRPAQDRSGELFF. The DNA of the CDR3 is TGTGCCAGTAGTAGACCCGCCCAGGACAGGTCGGGGGAGCTGTTTTTT. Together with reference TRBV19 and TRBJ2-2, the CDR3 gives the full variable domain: DGGITQSPKYLFRKEGQNVTLSCEQNLNHDAMYWYRQDPGQGLRLIYYSQIVNDFQKGDIAEGYSVSREKKESFPLTVTSAQKNPTAFYLCASSRPAQDRSGELFFGEGSRLTVL.